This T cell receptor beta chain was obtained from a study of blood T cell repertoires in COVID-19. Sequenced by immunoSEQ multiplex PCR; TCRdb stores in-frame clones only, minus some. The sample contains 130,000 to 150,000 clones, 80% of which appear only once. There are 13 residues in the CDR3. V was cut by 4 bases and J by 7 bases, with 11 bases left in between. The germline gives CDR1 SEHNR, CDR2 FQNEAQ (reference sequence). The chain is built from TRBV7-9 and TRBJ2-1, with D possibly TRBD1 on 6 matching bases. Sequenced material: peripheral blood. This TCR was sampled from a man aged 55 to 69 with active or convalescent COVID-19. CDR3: CASSYQQGNEQFF. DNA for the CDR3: TGTGCCAGCAGCTATCAACAGGGAAATGAGCAGTTCTTC.